Ten or more counts support the clone carrying this T cell receptor beta chain. Via MiXCR, TCRdb re-called the 5' RACE reads, giving one row per CDR3 protein. Among around 83,000 distinct CDR3 sequences listed, about 5.5% were seen once. The sample belongs to a study of T cells of healthy individuals. The V end was cut by 5 bases, the J end by 0 bases, with 17 bases between. The CDR3 covers 17 residues. The sequence came from a female donor in good health. V gene TRBV12-3 or TRBV12-4 combines with J gene TRBJ2-4; D not resolved. The CDR3 nucleotides read TGTGCCAGCAGTCTAAAATACACCGACCTAGCCAAAAACATTCAGTACTTC. Its protein product is CASSLKYTDLAKNIQYF.